Below, 10 T cell receptor beta chains from the same sample are listed, as sequenced in a study of cytomegalovirus exposure and HLA in healthy donors. Amplification used 60 Vbeta primers and 13 Jbeta primers. Repertoires were generated with immunoSEQ multiplex PCR, while TCRdb's copy carries only in-frame clones and drops some. This table holds about 190,000 clones, roughly 80% found once. The specimen sequenced was PBMCs. The receptor set was obtained from a man between 35 and 55 years old in good health and CMV-seropositive.

This clone was counted a few times. The chain is built from TRBV5-1 and TRBJ2-1; 10 nucleotides agree with TRBD2. This CDR3 is built from 14 residues. The V segment lost 4 bases and the J segment 7 bases; nucleotides outside the gene matches: 5. CDR1 is SGHRS and CDR2 is YFSETQ in the germline V gene. CDR3 loop: CASSPSSGGNEQFF. CDR3 DNA sequence: TGCGCCAGCAGCCCTTCTAGCGGGGGAAATGAGCAGTTCTTC.

This chain uses TRBV14 with TRBJ2-7; 7 nucleotides agree with TRBD2. Germline CDR1 reads SGHDN; CDR2 reads FVKESK. Trimming removed 5 bases from V and 2 bases from J; junction bases left unmatched: 6. This CDR3 spans 14 amino acids. CDR3 DNA: TGTGCCAGCAGCGCGAGCGGGGAGACCTACGAGCAGTACTTC. Its translation: CASSASGETYEQYF. The full variable domain, with the rest looked up from reference TRBV14 and TRBJ2-7, is EAGVTQFPSHSVIEKGQTVTLRCDPISGHDNLYWYRRVMGKEIKFLLHFVKESKQDESGMPNNRFLAERTGGTYSTLKVQPAELEDSGVYFCASSASGETYEQYFGPGTRLTVT.

The rearrangement joins TRBV9 to TRBJ1-4; D not certain. The V end was cut by 0 bases, the J end by 0 bases, with 9 bases between. Looked up from germline, CDR1 is SGDLS and CDR2 is YYNGEE. The CDR3 runs to 16 residues. CDR3 sequence (DNA): TGTGCCAGCAGCGTAGCTGGCGGAGCAACTAATGAAAAACTGTTTTTT. Translation gives CASSVAGGATNEKLFF.

V and J are TRBV30 and TRBJ1-5; TRBD1 agrees at 9 bases. Germline V gene lookup returns CDR1 GTSNPN and CDR2 SVGIG (reference sequence). The CDR3 has 14 residues. V was pared by 2 bases and J by 6 bases, with 5 bases of the junction left unmatched. The CDR3 nucleotides read TGTGCCTGGAGTACAGGACAGGGGCTTCAGCCCCAGCATTTT. Translation: CAWSTGQGLQPQHF.

The chain couples TRBV19 to TRBJ2-2; 7 nucleotides match TRBD1. The CDR3 runs to 14 residues. Germline CDR1 and CDR2: LNHDA and SQIVND (reference sequence). J lost 4 bases, V lost 2 bases, and 1 base had no gene match. CDR3 DNA sequence: TGTGCCAGTAGTATAAGGGGGCGCACCGGGGAGCTGTTTTTT. Protein sequence: CASSIRGRTGELFF.

The V and J genes are TRBV18 and TRBJ2-1; TRBD1 matches at 8 bases. In germline, CDR1 is KGHSH, CDR2 LQKENI. V shed 1 base and J 0 bases; nucleotides not matched to a gene: 2. This CDR3 region has 16 residues. This CDR3 reads CASSPQQGASYNEQFF. Written as DNA, the CDR3 is TGTGCCAGCTCACCACAGCAGGGGGCCTCCTACAATGAGCAGTTCTTC.

The chain carries TRBV9 and TRBJ2-3; maybe TRBD1 (5 bases). The germline V gene encodes CDR1 SGDLS and CDR2 YYNGEE. Trimming took 2 bases from V and 3 from J, leaving 10 bases between them. This CDR3 spans 14 amino acids. The CDR3 spells CASSVWAGTDTQYF. The DNA of the CDR3 is TGTGCCAGCAGCGTTTGGGCAGGGACAGATACGCAGTATTTT. Full variable domain (rest looked up from reference TRBV9 and TRBJ2-3): DSGVTQTPKHLITATGQRVTLRCSPRSGDLSVYWYQQSLDQGLQFLIQYYNGEERAKGNILERFSAQQFPDLHSELNLSSLELGDSALYFCASSVWAGTDTQYFGPGTRLTVL.

The gene calls are TRBV5-4 and TRBJ1-3, with D possibly matching TRBD1 (5 bases). CDR3 length: 16 amino acids. Germline V gives CDR1 SGHNT, CDR2 YYREEE (reference sequence). Trimming left V 2 bases short and J 0 bases short, with 12 bases between. Here the CDR3 DNA reads TGTGCCAGCAGCTTAACCGGGCAGGGCTCTGGAAACACCATATATTTT. Translation gives CASSLTGQGSGNTIYF.

This chain uses TRBV7-3 with TRBJ2-1, with 7 bases identical to TRBD1. J lost 5 bases, V lost 4 bases, and 2 bases had no gene match. The CDR3 contains 13 residues. CDR1 is SGHTA and CDR2 is FQGTGA in the germline V gene. Here the CDR3 reads CASSWDRDNEQFF. The CDR3 DNA is TGTGCCAGCAGCTGGGACAGAGACAATGAGCAGTTCTTC.

The rearrangement links TRBV5-1 to TRBJ2-5; 8 nucleotides agree with TRBD1. The ends lost 0 bases at V and 4 bases at J; junction bases unmatched: 5. CDR3 length: 15 amino acids. Germline V gives CDR1 SGHRS, CDR2 YFSETQ. In DNA form, the CDR3 reads TGCGCCAGCAGCTTGGGGGCAGGGGGCGCAGAGACCCAGTACTTC. Its protein is CASSLGAGGAETQYF. The full variable domain, with the rest looked up from reference TRBV5-1 and TRBJ2-5, is KAGVTQTPRYLIKTRGQQVTLSCSPISGHRSVSWYQQTPGQGLQFLFEYFSETQRNKGNFPGRFSGRQFSNSRSEMNVSTLELGDSALYLCASSLGAGGAETQYFGPGTRLLVL.